This T cell receptor (beta chain) was sequenced during a study of blood T cell repertoires in COVID-19. About the study: There were acute and convalescent COVID-19 samples, and they came from the United States, Italy and Spain. Sources were T cells, B-cell-depleted T cells, or PBMCs; the material itself was cDNA or gDNA.

Original data processing: Reference gene primer amplification gave estimated nucleated cell counts. Produced via immunoSEQ multiplex PCR; TCRdb's table is partial and in-frame only. V and J calls and clone size follow that table, whereas D and trimming were derived from the DNA. The table lists 300,000 to 350,000 clones, roughly 89% of them singletons. This CDR3 region has 14 residues. With 4 bases removed from V and 8 bases from J, the gap between germline ends came to 14 bases. In germline, CDR1 is LGHDT, CDR2 YNNKEL (reference sequence). The chain employs TRBV3-1 (or the pseudogene TRBV3-2) and TRBJ1-4; D not certain. Material: peripheral blood. This receptor was obtained from a woman aged 18-35 years who had recovered from COVID-19. Written as DNA, the CDR3 is TGTGCCAGCAGCCTTGCACAGTTTGGGGAAAAACTGTTTTTT. Residues: CASSLAQFGEKLFF.